This TCR beta chain stems from a study of T-cell reconstitution after alpha-beta-depleted transplantation in children. Study results and caveats: One year after transplant, T-cell counts and diversity came mostly from newly produced T cells. After transplant, high TCRbeta diversity at day 60 in some patients arose from surviving recipient T cells and thymic progenitors.

This clonotype was recorded a few times. Its antigen remains unknown. The authors prepared the TCRbeta library with unique molecular identifiers. Each CDR3 protein gets one entry after TCRdb re-called the PCR reads with MiXCR. Of almost 600,000 distinct CDR3 sequences listed, 27% are singletons. The receptor was isolated from a boy less than two years old with Wiskott-Aldrich syndrome, due to receive a stem cell transplant. The sequenced sample was PBMCs, obtained before TCRalphabeta/CD19-depleted stem cell transplant.

This chain's CDR3 is CASSLARRSNQHYVTYEQYF. CDR3 in DNA: TGTGCCAGCAGCTTGGCCAGGAGGTCAAACCAGCACTACGTCACCTACGAGCAGTACTTC. This chain connects TRBV5-6 to TRBJ2-7, with D possibly TRBD2 on 5 matching bases. Trimming left V 0 bases short and J 2 bases short, with 27 bases between. The germline CDR1 and CDR2 sequences are SGHDT and YYEEEE. This CDR3 is built from 20 residues.